A selection of T cell receptor beta chains follows, all from one sample in a study of T cell repertoires in cytomegalovirus infection. TCRdb reprocessed the reads via MiXCR and lists one record per CDR3 protein. The sample holds roughly 920,000 distinct CDR3 sequences, roughly 31% seen once. What these receptors recognize is not known. The specimen comprised cultured CD8+ T cells from PBMCs, sampled from culture after CMV antigen stimulation. All receptors come from a human donor in good health (CMV status not recorded). Some clones in this sample may be carry-over from other donors' samples. The conserved cysteine and the conserved F or W are not part of the CDR3 here. The D gene is left open where the match is weak.

D gene: .; J gene: TRBJ2-7; V gene: TRBV4-1; CDR3 protein: ASSVYPGTVYEQY
D gene: .; J gene: TRBJ1-1; V gene: TRBV6-1; CDR3 protein: ASSWRAFTEAF
D gene: .; J gene: TRBJ2-2; V gene: TRBV19; CDR3 protein: ACIDGRGVTGELF
D gene: .; J gene: TRBJ1-6; V gene: TRBV7-9; CDR3 protein: ASSSFVGGSYNSPLH
D gene: .; J gene: TRBJ1-3; V gene: TRBV20-1; CDR3 protein: SAHAPGNTIY
D gene: TRBD2; J gene: TRBJ2-3; V gene: TRBV29-1; CDR3 protein: SAFRLAGYSDTQY
D gene: .; J gene: TRBJ2-1; V gene: TRBV11-2; CDR3 protein: ASSQPGQTYNEQF
D gene: .; J gene: TRBJ2-3; V gene: TRBV11-1; CDR3 protein: ASSLVGGTQY
D gene: .; J gene: TRBJ2-3; V gene: TRBV3-1; CDR3 protein: ASSHGLFTDTQY
D gene: TRBD1; J gene: TRBJ1-1; V gene: TRBV28; CDR3 protein: ASSKPTGGLEAF
D gene: TRBD1; J gene: TRBJ2-3; V gene: TRBV10-1; CDR3 protein: ASSEPGQGTDTQY
D gene: .; J gene: TRBJ2-2; V gene: TRBV29-1; CDR3 protein: SVGLAGELF
D gene: .; J gene: TRBJ2-3; V gene: TRBV5-6; CDR3 protein: ASSLTSYTDTQY
D gene: TRBD1; J gene: TRBJ2-5; V gene: TRBV6-6; CDR3 protein: ASSYSFDRGLETQY
D gene: TRBD1; J gene: TRBJ1-2; V gene: TRBV6-5; CDR3 protein: AIRQGARGYT
D gene: TRBD1; J gene: TRBJ2-1; V gene: TRBV7-2; CDR3 protein: ASREQGFGSNEQF
D gene: TRBD2; J gene: TRBJ2-3; V gene: TRBV6-5; CDR3 protein: ASSYSLAGGRTSTDTQY
D gene: .; J gene: TRBJ2-2; V gene: TRBV27; CDR3 protein: ASSSGRLDGELF
D gene: TRBD1; J gene: TRBJ2-1; V gene: TRBV7-6; CDR3 protein: ASSWGQGASEQF
D gene: .; J gene: TRBJ1-5; V gene: TRBV27; CDR3 protein: ASSLSYGPRDSNQPQH
D gene: .; J gene: TRBJ2-1; V gene: TRBV7-2; CDR3 protein: ASSLQGEQF
D gene: TRBD1; J gene: TRBJ1-4; V gene: TRBV27; CDR3 protein: ASSLTGGARKLF
D gene: .; J gene: TRBJ1-4; V gene: TRBV20-1; CDR3 protein: SARDYDSGAPGEKLF
D gene: .; J gene: TRBJ2-7; V gene: TRBV7-4; CDR3 protein: ASSLGGALGQQY
D gene: TRBD1; J gene: TRBJ1-2; V gene: TRBV7-8; CDR3 protein: ASSRGATGIRGGYT
D gene: TRBD2; J gene: TRBJ2-3; V gene: TRBV6-1; CDR3 protein: ASSGSSGVADTQY
D gene: .; J gene: TRBJ2-6; V gene: TRBV29-1; CDR3 protein: SAGSTGSSGANVLT
D gene: TRBD1; J gene: TRBJ2-7; V gene: TRBV7-9; CDR3 protein: ASSLRQGPYEQY
D gene: .; J gene: TRBJ2-1; V gene: TRBV29-1; CDR3 protein: SVEGVLATYNEQF
D gene: .; J gene: TRBJ1-2; V gene: TRBV5-6; CDR3 protein: ASSLGQSLYGYT
D gene: .; J gene: TRBJ2-7; V gene: TRBV12-3/TRBV12-4; CDR3 protein: ASSLVDSFYEQY
D gene: .; J gene: TRBJ1-4; V gene: TRBV7-2; CDR3 protein: ASSFRGEGEKLF
D gene: .; J gene: TRBJ2-1; V gene: TRBV5-6; CDR3 protein: ASSLGVSEQF
D gene: TRBD2; J gene: TRBJ2-1; V gene: TRBV7-6; CDR3 protein: ASSLTTSGGAGYNEQF
D gene: .; J gene: TRBJ2-2; V gene: TRBV7-9; CDR3 protein: ASSSRDKGTRDTGELF
D gene: .; J gene: TRBJ2-3; V gene: TRBV7-6; CDR3 protein: ASAFQRTDTQY
D gene: .; J gene: TRBJ2-3; V gene: TRBV5-1; CDR3 protein: ANSFTSPTDTQY
D gene: .; J gene: TRBJ2-1; V gene: TRBV12-3/TRBV12-4; CDR3 protein: ASSFTPLEQF
D gene: .; J gene: TRBJ2-2; V gene: TRBV29-1; CDR3 protein: SVWQGSTGELF
D gene: .; J gene: TRBJ1-5; V gene: TRBV12-3/TRBV12-4; CDR3 protein: ASSLIENQPQH
D gene: .; J gene: TRBJ2-2; V gene: TRBV12-3/TRBV12-4; CDR3 protein: ASSSLDFPETFPGELF
D gene: TRBD1; J gene: TRBJ1-5; V gene: TRBV7-9; CDR3 protein: ASSPATGGGNQPQH
D gene: .; J gene: TRBJ1-2; V gene: TRBV10-3; CDR3 protein: AILGVGYGYT
D gene: .; J gene: TRBJ2-3; V gene: TRBV7-3; CDR3 protein: ASSTGPAEDTQY
D gene: .; J gene: TRBJ1-1; V gene: TRBV3-1; CDR3 protein: ASSQDWDFTEAF